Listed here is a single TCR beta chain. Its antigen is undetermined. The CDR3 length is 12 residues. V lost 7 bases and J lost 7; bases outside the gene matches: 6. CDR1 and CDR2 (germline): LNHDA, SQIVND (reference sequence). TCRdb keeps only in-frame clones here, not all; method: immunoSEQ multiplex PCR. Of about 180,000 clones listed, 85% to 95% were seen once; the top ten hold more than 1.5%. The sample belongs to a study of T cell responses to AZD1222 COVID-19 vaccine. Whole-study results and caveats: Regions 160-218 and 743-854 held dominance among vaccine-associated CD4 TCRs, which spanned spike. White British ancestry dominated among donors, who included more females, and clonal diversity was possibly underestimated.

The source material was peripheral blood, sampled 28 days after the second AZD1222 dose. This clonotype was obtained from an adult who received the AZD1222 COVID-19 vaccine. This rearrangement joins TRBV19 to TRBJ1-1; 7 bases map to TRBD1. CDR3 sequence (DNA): TGTGCCAGTACCGACAGGGCGAGTGAAGCTTTCTTT. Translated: CASTDRASEAFF.